This is a list of T cell receptor beta chains from one sample in a study of T-cell reconstitution after alpha-beta-depleted transplantation in children. MiXCR, run by TCRdb on the PCR reads, gives a single entry per CDR3 protein. The sample shows hundreds of thousands of distinct CDR3 sequences, 10% to 15% of them seen only once. The sample in question was PBMCs, mostly from graft donor cells, obtained 360 days after TCRalphabeta/CD19-depleted stem cell transplant. Receptors originate from a male patient aged 10-17 years who had a stem cell transplant for acute myeloid leukemia, so the T cells may come from the graft donor. CDR3s include the opening cysteine and the closing phenylalanine or tryptophan. The D gene is left open where the match is weak. Clone size is not always given. Where it is, it says once, few, many or a class for expanded clones.

TRBV28	.	TRBJ1-2	.	TGTGCCAGCAGTTCATCCGGGAGAGAATATGGCTACACCTTC	CASSSSGREYGYTF
TRBV7-2	few	TRBJ1-3	TRBD1	TGTGCCAGCAGCTCTCTCAGGGGGTTGGGAAACACCATATATTTT	CASSSLRGLGNTIYF
TRBV29-1	many	TRBJ2-2	TRBD2	TGCAGCGTTGAGGTTGGACTAGTCAAGAACACCGGGGAGCTGTTTTTT	CSVEVGLVKNTGELFF
TRBV18	.	TRBJ2-5	TRBD2	TGTGCCAGCTCATCTCTATCAGCTAGCGGGAGCTCTGAGACCCAGTACTTC	CASSSLSASGSSETQYF
TRBV21-1	few	TRBJ2-1	.	TGTGCCAGCAGCAAACCCAGGGACAAAGGCGGGAGCTATTTCTCCTACAATGAGCAGTTCTTC	CASSKPRDKGGSYFSYNEQFF
TRBV18	.	TRBJ2-7	.	TGTGCCAGCTCACCGATGGTTCGATCCTACGAGCAGTACTTC	CASSPMVRSYEQYF
TRBV12-3/TRBV12-4	few	TRBJ1-5	.	TGTGCCAGCAGTTTAAACGCAGGGAATCAGCCCCAGCATTTT	CASSLNAGNQPQHF
TRBV29-1	many	TRBJ1-1	.	TGCAGCGTTGAACCCCTGACAGGAAGACTTGAAGCTTTCTTT	CSVEPLTGRLEAFF
TRBV27	many	TRBJ2-2	.	TGTGCCAGTACTCACCTGGTAGGGGATAGCACCGGGGAGCTGTTTTTT	CASTHLVGDSTGELFF
TRBV15	many	TRBJ2-5	.	TGTGCCACCAGCGTTGAAGAGACCCAGTACTTC	CATSVEETQYF